This passage covers 24 T cell receptor beta chains from one sample sequenced in a study of blood T cell repertoires in COVID-19. Generated by immunoSEQ multiplex PCR, the TCRdb table keeps only in-frame clones and is missing some. The table lists approximately 200,000 clones, under 90% of them singletons, with under 2% in the top ten. The sample taken for sequencing was PBMCs or T cells enriched from blood (not recorded which). These receptors were taken from a man aged 60 to 75 who had recovered from COVID-19.

The chain is built from TRBV24-1 and TRBJ1-6; no firm D call. CDR3 length: 14 residues. V lost 5 bases, J lost 7 bases, and 11 bases lay in between. CDR1 is KGHDR, CDR2 SFDVKD, per germline. The CDR3 protein is CATSGAGSNSPLHF. In nucleotides, the CDR3 is TGTGCCACCAGTGGGGCAGGTTCCAATTCACCCCTCCACTTT.

The chain recombines TRBV7-9 with TRBJ1-4, with D perhaps matching TRBD1 (5 bases). With 5 bases removed from V and 6 bases from J, the gap between germline ends came to 22 bases. Per germline, CDR1 SEHNR and CDR2 FQNEAQ (reference sequence). The CDR3 is made up of 17 amino acids. The CDR3 reads CASSHSGVWAGYEKLFF. CDR3 bases: TGTGCCAGCAGCCACTCTGGGGTATGGGCAGGGTATGAAAAACTGTTTTTT.

The CDR3 protein is CASRSGDSNQPQHF. The CDR3 bases are TGTGCCAGTAGATCCGGGGATAGCAATCAGCCCCAGCATTTT. The chain combines TRBV19 with TRBJ1-5; D unclear. CDR3 length: 14 amino acids. The germline gives CDR1 LNHDA, CDR2 SQIVND (reference sequence). Trimming stripped 6 bases from V and 0 bases from J, with 9 bases between.

The chain recombines TRBV10-3 with TRBJ2-1; tentatively, D is TRBD2 (5 bases). Trimming removed 3 bases at V and 2 bases at J, with 5 bases between. This CDR3 spans 13 amino acids. Per the germline V gene, CDR1 is ENHRY and CDR2 is SYGVKD. The CDR3 region has the DNA TGTGCCATCAGTGACGGGGCCTACAATGAGCAGTTCTTC. This codes for CAISDGAYNEQFF.

V and J are TRBV3-1 (or the pseudogene TRBV3-2) and TRBJ2-7; tentatively, D is TRBD2 (6 bases). Germline V gene lookup returns CDR1 LGHDT and CDR2 YNNKEL (reference sequence). Trimming took 4 bases from V and 2 from J, leaving 15 bases between them. This CDR3 has 15 amino acids. The CDR3 region has the DNA TGTGCCAGCAGCCTCATCCCTAGCGCAACCTACGAGCAGTACTTC. It is translated as CASSLIPSATYEQYF.

This chain connects TRBV27 to TRBJ1-6; 9 bases line up with TRBD1. Germline-derived CDR1 and CDR2 are MNHEY and SMNVEV (reference sequence). With 4 bases clipped from V and 10 bases from J, the junction kept 8 bases outside the gene matches. The CDR3 sequence is 15 residues long. CDR3 residues: CASSSRDRALSPLHF. In nucleotides, the CDR3 is TGTGCCAGCAGTTCCCGGGACAGGGCCCTATCACCCCTCCACTTT.

The chain couples TRBV11-2 to TRBJ2-2; D uncertain. The CDR3 spans 14 residues. The germline V gene encodes CDR1 SGHAT and CDR2 FQNNGV. The ends were cut back, 5 bases at V and 2 bases at J, with 9 bases in the middle. The chain's CDR3 is CASSLLLNTGELFF. In nucleotides, the CDR3 is TGTGCCAGCAGCCTCTTACTTAACACCGGGGAGCTGTTTTTT.

The chain is built from TRBV27 and TRBJ2-1; 7 bases align to TRBD1. The germline CDR1 and CDR2 sequences are MNHEY and SMNVEV (reference sequence). The junction had 4 bases not matched to a gene; V was cut back by 3 bases and J by 2 bases. CDR3 length equals 15 residues. The CDR3 nucleotides read TGTGCCAGCAGTTTTGACAGGGCAGCCTACAATGAGCAGTTCTTC. It codes for CASSFDRAAYNEQFF.

V is TRBV9 and J is TRBJ1-4; 7 nucleotides align to TRBD1. This CDR3 is built from 15 residues. Germline trimming cut 3 bases from V and 3 bases from J; bases unmatched to any gene: 5. Germline CDR1 SGDLS, CDR2 YYNGEE. As DNA, the CDR3 is TGTGCCAGCAGCGCCAGACAGGGTTCTAATGAAAAACTGTTTTTT. Residues: CASSARQGSNEKLFF.

This clone was counted between two and nine times. DNA for the CDR3: TGTGCCAGCGGGCCCGGGACTAGCGGGGAAGAGCAGTACTTC. Its protein is CASGPGTSGEEQYF. V gene TRBV7-3 combines with J gene TRBJ2-7; 13 positions agree with TRBD2. Germline V gene lookup returns CDR1 SGHTA and CDR2 FQGTGA. The CDR3 has 14 amino acids. V lost 8 bases, J lost 7 bases, and 8 bases stayed unmatched.

The chain is built from TRBV19 and TRBJ1-2, with 7 nucleotides matching TRBD1. This CDR3 has 14 amino acids. After removal of 7 bases from V and 4 bases from J, the junction contained 9 bases not matched to a gene. Germline V CDR1 and CDR2: LNHDA, SQIVND (reference sequence). The CDR3, as DNA: TGTGCCAGTACTCCGGGACAGTTACCCTATGGCTACACCTTC. It is translated as CASTPGQLPYGYTF.

This clone was picked up a small number of times. The CDR3 is CASRTGTGFGNTIYF. CDR3 DNA: TGCGCCAGCAGAACCGGGACAGGGTTTGGAAACACCATATATTTT. The chain combines TRBV10-2 with TRBJ1-3; TRBD1 agrees at 9 bases. The CDR3 is made up of 15 amino acids. With V trimmed by 6 bases and J by 3 bases, 6 bases remained unmatched. Per germline, CDR1 WSHSY and CDR2 SAAADI.

The V call is TRBV25-1, the J call TRBJ2-3; no definite D call. Germline V gene lookup returns CDR1 MGHDK and CDR2 SYGVNS. The CDR3 loop spans 13 amino acids. V gave up 4 bases and J gave up 3 bases, with 8 bases separating them. CDR3 in amino acids: CASSGFGTDTQYF. The CDR3 DNA reads TGTGCCAGCAGTGGTTTCGGGACAGATACGCAGTATTTT.

This clone was seen only a few times. The chain is built from TRBV5-6 and TRBJ1-2; unclear D gene. The CDR3 contains 13 residues. Trimming removed 3 bases from V and 3 bases from J, with 9 bases in between. Germline-derived CDR1 and CDR2 are SGHDT and YYEEEE. The CDR3 bases are TGTGCCAGCAGCTCCGGGATGGACTATGGCTACACCTTC. The encoded protein is CASSSGMDYGYTF. Supplemented by reference TRBV5-6 and TRBJ1-2, the full variable domain reads DAGVTQSPTHLIKTRGQQVTLRCSPKSGHDTVSWYQQALGQGPQFIFQYYEEEERQRGNFPDRFSGHQFPNYSSELNVNALLLGDSALYLCASSSGMDYGYTFGSGTRLTVV.

This chain uses TRBV11-2 with TRBJ1-1; D uncertain. In germline, CDR1 is SGHAT, CDR2 FQNNGV. V shed 1 base and J shed 4 bases, with 10 bases lying between them. This CDR3 has 14 residues. The CDR3 DNA is TGTGCCAGCAGCTTAGTTCATGGGAGCACTGAAGCTTTCTTT. Translation gives CASSLVHGSTEAFF.

The chain uses TRBV15 and TRBJ1-2, with 8 bases matching TRBD1. Germline lookup yields CDR1 LNHNV and CDR2 YYDKDF (reference sequence). The CDR3 contains 13 residues. The trim removed 4 bases at V and 4 bases at J, leaving 2 bases unmatched. CDR3 amino acids: CATSTDRAYGYTF. The DNA for the CDR3 is TGTGCCACCAGCACGGACAGGGCCTATGGCTACACCTTC.

The chain is built from TRBV15 and TRBJ2-1; TRBD1 aligns across 7 bases. V was pared by 5 bases and J by 9 bases, with 7 bases of the junction left unmatched. The CDR3 is made up of 13 amino acids. CDR1 and CDR2 (germline): LNHNV, YYDKDF (reference sequence). CDR3 bases: TGTGCCACCAGCTCCGACAGGGTTGGTGAGCAGTTCTTC. Its protein is CATSSDRVGEQFF.

V is TRBV2 and J is TRBJ1-6; no reliable D call. Between the trimmed V and J ends, which lost 7 bases and 0 bases, there was a span of 13 bases. This CDR3 spans 16 amino acids. Germline-derived CDR1 and CDR2 are SNHLY and FYNNEI. CDR3 sequence: CASNGQQSSYNSPLHF. The CDR3 DNA follows: TGTGCCAGCAATGGGCAGCAGAGCTCCTATAATTCACCCCTCCACTTT. Full variable domain (rest looked up from reference TRBV2 and TRBJ1-6): EPEVTQTPSHQVTQMGQEVILRCVPISNHLYFYWYRQILGQKVEFLVSFYNNEISEKSEIFDDQFSVERPDGSNFTLKIRSTKLEDSAMYFCASNGQQSSYNSPLHFGNGTRLTVT.

CDR3 region: CASSLDGLAGAQKRADTQYF. In nucleotides, the CDR3 is TGTGCCAGCAGCTTAGACGGACTAGCGGGGGCCCAGAAGCGCGCAGATACGCAGTATTTT. The genes are TRBV11-2 and TRBJ2-3; 13 bases align to TRBD2. This CDR3 is 20 amino acids long. Losses at the gene ends were 0 bases for V and 4 bases for J; bases not matched to a gene: 13. The V gene's germline CDR1 is SGHAT and CDR2 FQNNGV.

The table lists this clone with a count of one. The rearrangement joins TRBV2 to TRBJ1-5, with a possible D match to TRBD1 (5 bases). V was clipped by 1 base and J by 6 bases, with 13 bases between them. This CDR3 contains 15 residues. The germline V gene has CDR1 SNHLY and CDR2 FYNNEI. CDR3 sequence: CASSEDNQGSQPQHF. CDR3 coding DNA: TGTGCCAGCAGTGAAGATAATCAGGGATCTCAGCCCCAGCATTTT.

This clone was observed a few times. This chain links TRBV2 with TRBJ1-2, with 8 bases identical to TRBD1. CDR1 and CDR2 from the germline V gene are SNHLY and FYNNEI. CDR3 size: 14 residues. The V gene end was trimmed by 6 bases and the J gene end by 5 bases; junction bases not matched to a gene: 8. The CDR3 loop reads CASRSGTGGYGYTF. As DNA, the CDR3 is TGTGCCAGCAGGTCCGGGACAGGAGGGTATGGCTACACCTTC. Full variable domain (missing parts from reference TRBV2 and TRBJ1-2): EPEVTQTPSHQVTQMGQEVILRCVPISNHLYFYWYRQILGQKVEFLVSFYNNEISEKSEIFDDQFSVERPDGSNFTLKIRSTKLEDSAMYFCASRSGTGGYGYTFGSGTRLTVV.

The rearrangement joins TRBV4-3 to TRBJ2-5; TRBD2 might be the D (5 bases). Per the germline V gene, CDR1 is LGHNA and CDR2 is YSLEER. The CDR3 length is 13 residues. Trimming cost V 2 bases and J 2 bases, with 6 bases left between them. CDR3 DNA: TGCGCCAGCAGCCAACAGCGGCAAGAGACCCAGTACTTC. This codes for CASSQQRQETQYF.

The chain links TRBV15 to TRBJ1-2, with a tentative D call TRBD1 (6 bases). Trimming removed 0 bases from V and 4 bases from J, with 21 bases in between. CDR3 length equals 18 residues. Germline V gene data show CDR1 as LNHNV and CDR2 as YYDKDF (reference sequence). Written as DNA, the CDR3 is TGTGCCACCAGCAGAGATCGCAAGGGTGGGGGCAGGCTCTATGGCTACACCTTC. Amino acids: CATSRDRKGGGRLYGYTF.

This clone came up once. The chain is built from TRBV15 and TRBJ2-3; 12 nucleotides align to TRBD2. V trimming: 4 bases; J trimming: 4 bases; junction bases outside the gene matches: 3. The germline gives CDR1 LNHNV, CDR2 YYDKDF (reference sequence). CDR3 length: 15 amino acids. For the CDR3, the DNA is TGTGCCACCAGCACTAGCGGGGGGGCCGCAGATACGCAGTATTTT. This translates into CATSTSGGAADTQYF. Using reference TRBV15 and TRBJ2-3 for the parts outside the CDR3, the full variable domain is DAMVIQNPRYQVTQFGKPVTLSCSQTLNHNVMYWYQQKSSQAPKLLFHYYDKDFNNEADTPDNFQSRRPNTSFCFLDIRSPGLGDTAMYLCATSTSGGAADTQYFGPGTRLTVL.